This TCR beta chain was recorded in a study of T cell responses to AZD1222 COVID-19 vaccine. General observations from the study: Receipt of two AZD1222 doses was followed by a rise in Spike-specific TCR breadth and depth.

Points on this clone: Its antigen is currently unknown.

The protocol was immunoSEQ multiplex PCR, while the TCRdb copy is restricted to in-frame clones and leaves out a portion. The data hold over 150,000 clones, with approximately 90% observed a single time. Trimming stripped 9 bases from V and 3 bases from J, with 9 bases between. This CDR3 has 13 residues. Specimen: peripheral blood, collected on day 0 of AZD1222 vaccination. This chain connects TRBV12-3 or TRBV12-4 to TRBJ1-6, with no clear D. This TCR was recovered from an adult in good health. CDR3 nucleotide sequence: TGTGCCAGTTTCTCAGGCTATAATTCACCCCTCCACTTT. Residues: CASFSGYNSPLHF.